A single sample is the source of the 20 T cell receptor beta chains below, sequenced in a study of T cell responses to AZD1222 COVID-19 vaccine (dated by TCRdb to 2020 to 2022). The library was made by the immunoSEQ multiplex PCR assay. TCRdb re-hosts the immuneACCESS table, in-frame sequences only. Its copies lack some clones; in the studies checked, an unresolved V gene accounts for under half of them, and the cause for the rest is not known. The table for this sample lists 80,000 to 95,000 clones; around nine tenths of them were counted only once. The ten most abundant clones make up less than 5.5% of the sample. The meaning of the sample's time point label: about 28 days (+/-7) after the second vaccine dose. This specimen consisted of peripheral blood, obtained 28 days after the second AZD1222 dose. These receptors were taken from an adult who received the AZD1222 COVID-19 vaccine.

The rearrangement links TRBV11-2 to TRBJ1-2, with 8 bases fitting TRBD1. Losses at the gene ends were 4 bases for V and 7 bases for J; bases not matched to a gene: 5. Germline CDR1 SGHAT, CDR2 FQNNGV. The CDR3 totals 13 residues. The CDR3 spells CASSSQGAVGYTF. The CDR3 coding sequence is TGTGCCAGCAGCTCGCAGGGGGCAGTTGGCTACACCTTC.

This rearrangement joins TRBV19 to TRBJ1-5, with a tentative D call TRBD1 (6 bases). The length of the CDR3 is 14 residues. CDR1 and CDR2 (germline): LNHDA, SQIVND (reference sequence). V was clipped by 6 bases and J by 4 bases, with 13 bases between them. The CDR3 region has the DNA TGTGCCAGTAGGGACAGCGGAGTAAATCAGCCCCAGCATTTT. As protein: CASRDSGVNQPQHF.

The DNA for the CDR3 is TGTGCCAGCAGCTTACTAGGGACTAGAAACACAGATACGCAGTATTTT. It yields the protein CASSLLGTRNTDTQYF. The chain carries TRBV5-6 and TRBJ2-3, with 8 positions matching TRBD2. Germline V gives CDR1 SGHDT, CDR2 YYEEEE. The CDR3 loop spans 16 amino acids. Trimming at V came to 2 bases and at J to 2 bases, leaving 7 bases not matched to a gene.

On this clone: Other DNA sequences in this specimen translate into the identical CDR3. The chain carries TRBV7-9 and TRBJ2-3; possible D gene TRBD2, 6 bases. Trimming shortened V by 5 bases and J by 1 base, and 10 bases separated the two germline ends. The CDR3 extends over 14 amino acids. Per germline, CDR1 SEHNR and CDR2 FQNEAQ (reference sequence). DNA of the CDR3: TGTGCCAGCAGCCCTTCGGGGGGCACAGATACGCAGTATTTT. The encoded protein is CASSPSGGTDTQYF.

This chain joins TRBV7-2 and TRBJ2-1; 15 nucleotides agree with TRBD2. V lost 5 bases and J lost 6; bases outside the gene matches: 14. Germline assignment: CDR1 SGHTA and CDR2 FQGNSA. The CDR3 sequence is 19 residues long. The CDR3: CASSPRFRTSGGVTNEQFF. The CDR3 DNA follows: TGTGCCAGCAGCCCAAGATTCCGGACTAGCGGGGGGGTAACCAATGAGCAGTTCTTC. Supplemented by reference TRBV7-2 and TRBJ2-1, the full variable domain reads GAGVSQSPSNKVTEKGKDVELRCDPISGHTALYWYRQSLGQGLEFLIYFQGNSAPDKSGLPSDRFSAERTGGSVSTLTIQRTQQEDSAVYLCASSPRFRTSGGVTNEQFFGPGTRLTVL.

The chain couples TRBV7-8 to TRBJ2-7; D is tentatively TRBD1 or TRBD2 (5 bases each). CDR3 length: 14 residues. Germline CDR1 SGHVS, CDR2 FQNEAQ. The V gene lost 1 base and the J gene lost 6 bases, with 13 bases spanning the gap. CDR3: CASSLDGRGPEQYF. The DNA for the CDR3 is TGTGCCAGCAGCTTAGACGGCCGGGGCCCCGAGCAGTACTTC.

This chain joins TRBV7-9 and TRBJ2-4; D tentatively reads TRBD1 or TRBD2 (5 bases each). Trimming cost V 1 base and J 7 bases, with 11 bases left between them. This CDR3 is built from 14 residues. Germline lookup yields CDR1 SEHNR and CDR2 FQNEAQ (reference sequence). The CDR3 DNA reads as TGTGCCAGCAGCTTAGATCGCAGGGAGAACATTCAGTACTTC. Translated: CASSLDRRENIQYF.

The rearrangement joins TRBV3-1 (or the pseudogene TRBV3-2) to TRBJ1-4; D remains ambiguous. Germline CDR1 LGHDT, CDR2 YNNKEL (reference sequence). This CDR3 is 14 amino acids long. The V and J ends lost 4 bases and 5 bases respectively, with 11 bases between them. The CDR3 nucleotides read TGTGCCAGCAGCCTTCGAACAGCGAATGAAAAACTGTTTTTT. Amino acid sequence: CASSLRTANEKLFF.

In nucleotides, the CDR3 is TGCGCCAGCAGCTTGGACAGGGGGTCCACAGATACGCAGTATTTT. It translates to CASSLDRGSTDTQYF. The chain couples TRBV5-1 to TRBJ2-3; 8 bases fit TRBD1. The germline V gene encodes CDR1 SGHRS and CDR2 YFSETQ. CDR3 length equals 15 residues. J lost 2 bases, V lost 0 bases, and 2 bases had no gene match.

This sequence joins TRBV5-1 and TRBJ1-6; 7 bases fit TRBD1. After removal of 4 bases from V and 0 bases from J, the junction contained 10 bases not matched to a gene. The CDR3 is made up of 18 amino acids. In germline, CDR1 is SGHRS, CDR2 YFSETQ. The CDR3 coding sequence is TGCGCCAGCAGCGCCCTAGAACAGGGGCGCTCCTATAATTCACCCCTCCACTTT. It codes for CASSALEQGRSYNSPLHF.

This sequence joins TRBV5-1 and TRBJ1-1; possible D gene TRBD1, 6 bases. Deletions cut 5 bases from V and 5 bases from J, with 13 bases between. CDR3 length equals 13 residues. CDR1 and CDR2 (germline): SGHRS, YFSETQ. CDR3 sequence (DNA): TGCGCCAGCAGAGAACAGGGAGGGACTGAAGCTTTCTTT. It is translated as CASREQGGTEAFF.

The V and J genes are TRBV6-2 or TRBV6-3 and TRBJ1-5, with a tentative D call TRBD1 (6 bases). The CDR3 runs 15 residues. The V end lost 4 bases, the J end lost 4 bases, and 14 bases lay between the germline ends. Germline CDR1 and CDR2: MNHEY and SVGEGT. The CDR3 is CASSSIGTRNQPQHF. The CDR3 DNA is TGTGCCAGCAGTTCCATAGGGACACGTAATCAGCCCCAGCATTTT.

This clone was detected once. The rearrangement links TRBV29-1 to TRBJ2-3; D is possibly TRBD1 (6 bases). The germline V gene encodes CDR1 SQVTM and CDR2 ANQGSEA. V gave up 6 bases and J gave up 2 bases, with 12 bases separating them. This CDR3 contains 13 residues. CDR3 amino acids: CSVQQGPTDTQYF. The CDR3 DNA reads TGCAGCGTCCAACAGGGACCCACAGATACGCAGTATTTT.

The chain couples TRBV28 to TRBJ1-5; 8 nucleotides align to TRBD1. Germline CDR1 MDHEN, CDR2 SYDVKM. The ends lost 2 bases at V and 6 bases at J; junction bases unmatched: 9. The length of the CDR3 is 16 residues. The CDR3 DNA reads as TGTGCCAGCAGTTTAAAGCAGGGGGCAGTAGGTCAGCCCCAGCATTTT. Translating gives CASSLKQGAVGQPQHF.

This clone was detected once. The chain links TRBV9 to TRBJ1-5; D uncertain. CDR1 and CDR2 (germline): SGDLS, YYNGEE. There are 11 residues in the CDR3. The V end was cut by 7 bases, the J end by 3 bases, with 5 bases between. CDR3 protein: CASGDNQPQHF. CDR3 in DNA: TGTGCCAGCGGGGACAATCAGCCCCAGCATTTT.

The chain's CDR3 is CAWSVPGVGNQPQHF. The DNA of the CDR3 is TGTGCCTGGAGTGTACCAGGGGTAGGCAATCAGCCCCAGCATTTT. The chain has TRBV30 and TRBJ1-5, with a possible D match to TRBD1 (6 bases). The CDR3 extends over 15 amino acids. In germline, CDR1 is GTSNPN, CDR2 SVGIG (reference sequence). Trimming left V 0 bases short and J 2 bases short, with 11 bases between.

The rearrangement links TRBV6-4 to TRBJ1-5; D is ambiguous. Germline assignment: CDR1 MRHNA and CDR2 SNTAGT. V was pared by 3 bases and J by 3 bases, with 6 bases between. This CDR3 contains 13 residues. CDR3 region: CASSEGLNQPQHF. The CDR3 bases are TGTGCCAGCAGTGAAGGCCTCAATCAGCCCCAGCATTTT.

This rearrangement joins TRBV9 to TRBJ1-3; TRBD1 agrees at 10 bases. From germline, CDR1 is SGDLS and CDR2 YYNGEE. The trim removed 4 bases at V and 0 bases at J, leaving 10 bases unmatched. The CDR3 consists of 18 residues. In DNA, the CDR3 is TGTGCCAGCAGCACCCGGGACAGGGGTCCTAGCTCTGGAAACACCATATATTTT. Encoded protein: CASSTRDRGPSSGNTIYF.

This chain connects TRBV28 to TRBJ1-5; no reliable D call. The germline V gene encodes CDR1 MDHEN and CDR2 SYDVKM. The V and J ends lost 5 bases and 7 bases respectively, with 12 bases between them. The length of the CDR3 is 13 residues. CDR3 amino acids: CASSPPMRQPQHF. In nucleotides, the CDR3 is TGTGCCAGCAGTCCTCCCATGAGGCAGCCCCAGCATTTT.

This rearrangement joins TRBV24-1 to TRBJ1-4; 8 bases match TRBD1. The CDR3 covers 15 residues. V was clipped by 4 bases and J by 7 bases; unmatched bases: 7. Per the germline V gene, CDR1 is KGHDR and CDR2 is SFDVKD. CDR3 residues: CATSETTGATEKLFF. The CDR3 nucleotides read TGTGCCACCAGTGAGACGACAGGGGCAACTGAAAAACTGTTTTTT.